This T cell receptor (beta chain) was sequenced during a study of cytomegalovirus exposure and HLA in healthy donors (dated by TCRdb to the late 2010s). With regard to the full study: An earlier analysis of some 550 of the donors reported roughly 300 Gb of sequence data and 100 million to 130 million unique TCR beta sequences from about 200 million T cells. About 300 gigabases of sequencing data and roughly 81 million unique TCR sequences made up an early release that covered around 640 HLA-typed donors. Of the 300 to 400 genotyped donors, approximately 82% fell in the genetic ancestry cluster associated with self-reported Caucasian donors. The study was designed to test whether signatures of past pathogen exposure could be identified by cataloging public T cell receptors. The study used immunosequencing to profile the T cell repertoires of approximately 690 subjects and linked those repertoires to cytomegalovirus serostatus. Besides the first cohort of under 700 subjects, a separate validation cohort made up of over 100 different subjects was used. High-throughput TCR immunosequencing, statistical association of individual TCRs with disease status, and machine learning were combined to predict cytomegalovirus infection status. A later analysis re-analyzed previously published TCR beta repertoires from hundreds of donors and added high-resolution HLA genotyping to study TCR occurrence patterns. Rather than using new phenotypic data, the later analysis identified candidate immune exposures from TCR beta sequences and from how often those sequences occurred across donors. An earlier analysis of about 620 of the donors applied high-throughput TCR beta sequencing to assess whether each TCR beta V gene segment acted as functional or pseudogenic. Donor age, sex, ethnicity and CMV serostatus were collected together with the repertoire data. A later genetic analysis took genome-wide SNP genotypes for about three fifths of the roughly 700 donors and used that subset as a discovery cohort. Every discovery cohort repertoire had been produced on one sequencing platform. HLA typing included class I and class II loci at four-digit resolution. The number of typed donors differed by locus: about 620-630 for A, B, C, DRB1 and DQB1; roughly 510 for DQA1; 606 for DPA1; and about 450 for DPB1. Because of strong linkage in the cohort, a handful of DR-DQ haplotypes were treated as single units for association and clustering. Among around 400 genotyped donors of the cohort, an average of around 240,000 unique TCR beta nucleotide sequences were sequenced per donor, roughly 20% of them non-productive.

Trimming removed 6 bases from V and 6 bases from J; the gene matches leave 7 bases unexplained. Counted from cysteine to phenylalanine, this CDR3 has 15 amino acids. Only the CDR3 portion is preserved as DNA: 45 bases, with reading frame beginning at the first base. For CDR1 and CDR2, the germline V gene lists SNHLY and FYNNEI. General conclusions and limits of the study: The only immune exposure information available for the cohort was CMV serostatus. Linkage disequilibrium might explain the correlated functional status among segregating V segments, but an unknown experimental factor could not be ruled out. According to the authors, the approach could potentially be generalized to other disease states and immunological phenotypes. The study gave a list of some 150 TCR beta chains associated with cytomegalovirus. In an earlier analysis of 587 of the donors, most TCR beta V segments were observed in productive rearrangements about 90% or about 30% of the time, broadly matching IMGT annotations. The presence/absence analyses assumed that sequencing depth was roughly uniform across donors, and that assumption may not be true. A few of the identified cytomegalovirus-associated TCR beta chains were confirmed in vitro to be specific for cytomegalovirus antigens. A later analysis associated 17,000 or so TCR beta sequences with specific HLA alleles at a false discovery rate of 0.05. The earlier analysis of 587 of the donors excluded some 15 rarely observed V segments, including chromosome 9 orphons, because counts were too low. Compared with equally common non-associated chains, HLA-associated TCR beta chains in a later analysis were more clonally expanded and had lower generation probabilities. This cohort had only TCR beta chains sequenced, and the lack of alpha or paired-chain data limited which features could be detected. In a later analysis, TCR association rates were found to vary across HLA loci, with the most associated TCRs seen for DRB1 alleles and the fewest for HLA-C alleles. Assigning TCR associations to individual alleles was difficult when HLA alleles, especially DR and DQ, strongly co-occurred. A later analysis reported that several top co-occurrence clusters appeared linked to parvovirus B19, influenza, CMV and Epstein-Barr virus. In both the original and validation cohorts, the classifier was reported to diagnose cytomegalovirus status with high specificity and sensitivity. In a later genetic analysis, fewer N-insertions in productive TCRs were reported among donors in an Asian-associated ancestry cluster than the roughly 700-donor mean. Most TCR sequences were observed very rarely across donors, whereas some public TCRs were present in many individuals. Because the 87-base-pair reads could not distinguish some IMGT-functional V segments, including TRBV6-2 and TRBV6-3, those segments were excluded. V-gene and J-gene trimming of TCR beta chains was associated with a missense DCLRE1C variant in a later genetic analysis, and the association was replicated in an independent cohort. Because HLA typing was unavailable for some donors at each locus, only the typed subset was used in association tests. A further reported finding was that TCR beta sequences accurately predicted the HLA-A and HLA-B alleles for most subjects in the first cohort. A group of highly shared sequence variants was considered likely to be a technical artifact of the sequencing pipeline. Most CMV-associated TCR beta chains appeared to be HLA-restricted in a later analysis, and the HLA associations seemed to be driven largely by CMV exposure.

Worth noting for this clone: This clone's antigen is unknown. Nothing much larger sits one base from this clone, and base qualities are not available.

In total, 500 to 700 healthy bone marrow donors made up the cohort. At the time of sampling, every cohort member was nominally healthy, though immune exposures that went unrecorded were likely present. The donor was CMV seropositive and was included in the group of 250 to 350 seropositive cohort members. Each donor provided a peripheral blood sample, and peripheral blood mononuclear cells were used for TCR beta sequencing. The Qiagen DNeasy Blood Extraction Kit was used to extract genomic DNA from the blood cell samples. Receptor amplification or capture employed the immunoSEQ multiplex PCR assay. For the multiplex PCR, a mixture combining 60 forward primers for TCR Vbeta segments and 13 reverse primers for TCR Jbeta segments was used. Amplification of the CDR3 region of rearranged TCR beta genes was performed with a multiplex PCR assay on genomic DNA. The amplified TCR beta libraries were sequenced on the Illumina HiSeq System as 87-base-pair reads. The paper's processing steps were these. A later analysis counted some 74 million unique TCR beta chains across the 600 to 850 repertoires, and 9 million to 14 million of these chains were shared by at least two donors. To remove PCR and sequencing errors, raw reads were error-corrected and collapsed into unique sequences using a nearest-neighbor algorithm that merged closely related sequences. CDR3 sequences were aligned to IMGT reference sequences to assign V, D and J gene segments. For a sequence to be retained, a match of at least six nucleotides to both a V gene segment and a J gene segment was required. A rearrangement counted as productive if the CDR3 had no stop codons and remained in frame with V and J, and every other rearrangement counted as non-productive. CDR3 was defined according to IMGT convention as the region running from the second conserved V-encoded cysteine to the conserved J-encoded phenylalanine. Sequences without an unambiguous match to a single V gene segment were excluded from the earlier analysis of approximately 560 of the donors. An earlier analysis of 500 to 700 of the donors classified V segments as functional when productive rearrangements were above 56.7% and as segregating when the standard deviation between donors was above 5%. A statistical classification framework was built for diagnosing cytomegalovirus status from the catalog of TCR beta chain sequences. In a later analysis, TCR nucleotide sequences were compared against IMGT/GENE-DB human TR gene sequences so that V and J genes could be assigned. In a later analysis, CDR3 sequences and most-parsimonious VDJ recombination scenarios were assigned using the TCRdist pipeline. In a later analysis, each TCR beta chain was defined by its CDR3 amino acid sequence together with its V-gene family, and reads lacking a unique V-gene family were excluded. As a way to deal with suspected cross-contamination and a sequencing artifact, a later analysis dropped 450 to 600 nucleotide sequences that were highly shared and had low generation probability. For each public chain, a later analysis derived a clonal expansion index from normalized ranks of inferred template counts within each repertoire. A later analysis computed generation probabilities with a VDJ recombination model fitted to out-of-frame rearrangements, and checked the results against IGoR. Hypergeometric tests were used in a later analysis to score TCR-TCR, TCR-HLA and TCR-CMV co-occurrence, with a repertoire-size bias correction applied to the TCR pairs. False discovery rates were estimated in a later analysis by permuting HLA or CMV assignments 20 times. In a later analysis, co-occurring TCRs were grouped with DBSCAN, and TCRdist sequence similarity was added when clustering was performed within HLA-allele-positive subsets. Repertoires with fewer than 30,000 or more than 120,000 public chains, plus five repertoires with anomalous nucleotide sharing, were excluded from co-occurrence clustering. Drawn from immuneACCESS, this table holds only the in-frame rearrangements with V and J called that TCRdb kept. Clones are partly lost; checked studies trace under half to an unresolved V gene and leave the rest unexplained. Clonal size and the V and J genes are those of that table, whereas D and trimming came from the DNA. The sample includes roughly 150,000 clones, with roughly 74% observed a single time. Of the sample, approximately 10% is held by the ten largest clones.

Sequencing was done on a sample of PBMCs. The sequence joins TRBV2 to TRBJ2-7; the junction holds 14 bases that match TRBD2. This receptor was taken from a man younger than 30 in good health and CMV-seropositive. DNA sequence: TGTGCCAGCAGGACAACCGGGACTAGCGGGAGCGAGCAGTACTTC. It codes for CASRTTGTSGSEQYF.